This T cell receptor beta chain emerged from a study of T cell responses to AZD1222 COVID-19 vaccine. General study points: Spike-specific TCR breadth and depth both grew after two AZD1222 doses. It was only after the peak T cell response that any repertoires were sampled.

Only in-frame clones appear in the TCRdb table, and some are missing; sequencing was by immunoSEQ multiplex PCR. Of some 150,000 clones listed, approximately 85% were seen once; the top ten hold around 7.8%. CDR3 length: 12 residues. V was cut by 4 bases and J by 5 bases, with 9 bases left in between. CDR1 SGHDT and CDR2 YYEEEE come from the germline V gene. There are a few counts of this clone. Its target is unknown. The source material was peripheral blood, sampled on day 0 of AZD1222 vaccination. The chain is built from TRBV5-6 and TRBJ1-2; possibly TRBD1 for D (6 bases). The clonotype originates from an adult in good health. In nucleotides, the CDR3 is TGTGCCAGCAGCCCCGGACAGTATGGCTACACCTTC. This codes for CASSPGQYGYTF.